This entry is about one T cell receptor (beta chain). Its antigen is not identified. Together with a sample-barcoded 5' primer, a J-beta primer mix was included in a second PCR lasting about 6 to 12 cycles. Each of the samples gave a minimum of 3 million paired-end reads that contained CDR3. TCRdb used MiXCR to reprocess the 5' RACE reads, holding one entry per CDR3 protein. The table records roughly 2 million distinct CDR3 sequences, roughly 52% of them present only once. The data stem from a study of blood T cells in healthy people across ages. Regarding the study as a whole: Estimates of total diversity, which came from one million sequenced T cells, were considered to be underestimates. Age advanced and TCR beta diversity per million T cells fell, roughly linearly.

The CDR3 has 12 residues. Trimming took off 0 bases at V and 1 base at J, with 0 bases between the two ends. From germline, CDR1 is DFQATT and CDR2 SNEGSKA (reference sequence). What was sequenced was blood. This rearrangement joins TRBV20-1 to TRBJ2-2, with D unresolved. This clonotype originated in a woman aged 40 to 50 in good health. The DNA for the CDR3 is TGCAGTGCTAGAGAGAACACCGGGGAGCTGTTTTTT. This encodes CSARENTGELFF.